Each of the 13 T cell receptor beta chains below was sequenced from the same sample in a study of T cell changes during pregnancy in multiple sclerosis. Assay: immunoSEQ multiplex PCR; the TCRdb copy retains only in-frame clones and omits some. The table has some 80,000 clones, approximately 92% seen once. Material: peripheral blood, obtained in the first trimester of pregnancy. Source of these receptors: a female donor with multiple sclerosis, enrolled in a pregnancy study.

The CDR3 sequence is CASSPPSAGRTGELFF. The CDR3 DNA follows: TGTGCCAGCTCACCACCGTCGGCAGGTAGAACCGGGGAGCTGTTTTTT. The V and J genes are TRBV18 and TRBJ2-2, with D unresolved. The V and J ends lost 0 bases and 5 bases respectively, with 13 bases between them. Germline lookup yields CDR1 KGHSH and CDR2 LQKENI. CDR3 length equals 16 residues.

The rearrangement uses TRBV7-9 and TRBJ2-2, with a possible D match to TRBD2 (5 bases). The germline V gene has CDR1 SEHNR and CDR2 FQNEAQ (reference sequence). The CDR3 is made up of 15 amino acids. Trimming took 3 bases from V and 4 from J, leaving 12 bases between them. The DNA for the CDR3 is TGTGCCAGCAGCTTCGAGGGATTGAGCACCGGGGAGCTGTTTTTT. Protein: CASSFEGLSTGELFF.

The chain has TRBV4-1 and TRBJ2-5; 9 nucleotides agree with TRBD2. The CDR3 is 15 residues long. With V trimmed by 1 base and J by 3 bases, 3 bases remained unmatched. Germline V lookup: CDR1 MGHRA, CDR2 YSYEKL. The CDR3 loop is CASSQGAGGEETQYF. CDR3 sequence (DNA): TGCGCCAGCAGCCAAGGGGCGGGGGGGGAAGAGACCCAGTACTTC.

CDR3 loop: CASSLSTGSGYEQYF. The CDR3 bases are TGTGCCAGCAGCTTATCGACAGGATCGGGCTACGAGCAGTACTTC. The V call is TRBV7-3, the J call TRBJ2-7; D is possibly TRBD1 (6 bases). CDR3 length: 15 amino acids. V lost 2 bases and J 3 bases, leaving 14 bases between the germline ends. Germline CDR1 and CDR2: SGHTA and FQGTGA. The variable domain in full, with the rest retrieved from reference TRBV7-3 and TRBJ2-7, is GAGVSQTPSNKVTEKGKYVELRCDPISGHTALYWYRQSLGQGPEFLIYFQGTGAADDSGLPNDRFFAVRPEGSVSTLKIQRTERGDSAVYLCASSLSTGSGYEQYFGPGTRLTVT.

This rearrangement joins TRBV5-3 to TRBJ2-7, with D tentatively TRBD1 (5 bases). TRBV5-3 is labeled an ORF, and its function is uncertain. The CDR3 has 16 residues. V lost 6 bases, J lost 2 bases, and 21 bases lay in between. For the CDR3, the DNA is TGTGCCAGAACCCGTCACCAGGGCCAACCTACCTACGAGCAGTACTTC. Its protein product is CARTRHQGQPTYEQYF.

V usage is TRBV5-5 and J usage is TRBJ1-4, with no clear D. Germline V gives CDR1 SGHKS, CDR2 YYEKEE (reference sequence). This CDR3 is 15 amino acids long. The V end was cut by 1 base, the J end by 6 bases, with 13 bases between. The DNA of the CDR3 is TGTGCCAGCAGCTTGCGAGTTTTTCTAGATGAAAAACTGTTTTTT. Translated, it gives CASSLRVFLDEKLFF.

The genes are TRBV9 and TRBJ1-2, with 9 bases fitting TRBD1. The germline V gene has CDR1 SGDLS and CDR2 YYNGEE. The CDR3 is 15 amino acids. With V trimmed by 3 bases and J by 8 bases, 11 bases remained unmatched. CDR3 coding DNA: TGTGCCAGCAGCGCGTATGACGACAGGGGGGGCGGCTACACCTTC. As protein: CASSAYDDRGGGYTF.

The chain links TRBV30 to TRBJ1-3; D remains unclear. Per the germline V gene, CDR1 is GTSNPN and CDR2 is SVGIG (reference sequence). This CDR3 comprises 15 residues. V gave up 2 bases and J gave up 0 bases, with 11 bases separating them. In nucleotides, the CDR3 is TGTGCCTGGAGTCGACGATCGGGCTCTGGAAACACCATATATTTT. It codes for CAWSRRSGSGNTIYF.

The chain links TRBV6-1 to TRBJ2-7; 7 bases fit TRBD2. Germline CDR1 and CDR2: MNHNS and SASEGT. CDR3 length: 15 amino acids. Trimming removed 0 bases from V and 2 bases from J; junction bases left unmatched: 4. The CDR3 DNA follows: TGTGCCAGCAGTGAAGCAACTAGCGAGGCCTACGAGCAGTACTTC. It yields the protein CASSEATSEAYEQYF.

This clone was detected only once. CDR3 protein: CASSLWGQGAYEQYF. The CDR3 DNA is TGTGCCAGCAGTTTATGGGGACAGGGGGCTTACGAGCAGTACTTC. V usage is TRBV27 and J usage is TRBJ2-7; 12 nucleotides align to TRBD1. V lost 1 base and J lost 4; bases outside the gene matches: 2. This CDR3 region has 15 residues. The germline gives CDR1 MNHEY, CDR2 SMNVEV (reference sequence).

The V call is TRBV19, the J call TRBJ1-5; tentatively, D is TRBD1 (6 bases). V shed 1 base and J shed 2 bases, with 6 bases lying between them. There are 14 residues in the CDR3. Germline CDR1 reads LNHDA; CDR2 reads SQIVND (reference sequence). CDR3: CASSIAGGNQPQHF. The CDR3 DNA reads as TGTGCCAGTAGTATAGCAGGGGGCAATCAGCCCCAGCATTTT.

The CDR3 loop reads CASSVTSAANEQFF. Written as DNA, the CDR3 is TGTGCCAGCAGCGTAACTAGCGCCGCGAATGAGCAGTTCTTC. The rearrangement uses TRBV7-7 and TRBJ2-1; 7 bases are shared with TRBD2. In germline, CDR1 is SSHAT, CDR2 FNYEAQ (reference sequence). V was pared by 5 bases and J by 7 bases, with 8 bases of the junction left unmatched. There are 14 residues in the CDR3.

CDR3 coding DNA: TGTGCCAGCAGCTCACCGGGACAGATGAACACCGGGGAGCTGTTTTTT. This codes for CASSSPGQMNTGELFF. The chain uses TRBV5-8 and TRBJ2-2, with TRBD1 identical over 7 bases. In germline, CDR1 is SGHTS, CDR2 YDEGEE. Losses at the gene ends were 3 bases for V and 1 base for J; bases not matched to a gene: 6. This CDR3 has 16 residues.